This TCR beta chain was documented in a study of radiotherapy plus CTLA-4 blockade in lung cancer. Study-level information: The study recorded objective responses in about 20% of patients and disease control in about 31%. Study outcomes and limitations: Interferon-beta and early blood T cell clone dynamics reportedly predicted response best. Some TCR clones had been derived from tumors. These clones expanded in peripheral blood after radiotherapy plus ipilimumab.

Produced via immunoSEQ multiplex PCR; TCRdb's table is partial and in-frame only. The table lists 65,000 to 95,000 clones, 70% to 90% of them singletons, with around 0.87% in the top ten. The germline V gene encodes CDR1 KGHSH and CDR2 LQKENI. The germline V and J ends were trimmed by 2 bases and 6 bases, with 13 bases remaining between them. The CDR3 sequence is 14 residues long. Focal radiation was given together with CTLA-4 blockade (ipilimumab) to patients with chemo-refractory metastatic non-small-cell lung cancer. In regard to this clone: Antigen specificity is unknown.

The V call is TRBV18, the J call TRBJ1-2, with a tentative D call TRBD1 (6 bases). The sample here was peripheral blood, taken from a patient treated with radiotherapy plus ipilimumab. This receptor was taken from a human donor with non-small cell lung cancer who had stable disease on radiotherapy plus ipilimumab. CDR3 in amino acids: CASSPGVRGNGYTF. In DNA form, the CDR3 reads TGTGCCAGCTCACCAGGGGTCAGGGGTAATGGCTACACCTTC.